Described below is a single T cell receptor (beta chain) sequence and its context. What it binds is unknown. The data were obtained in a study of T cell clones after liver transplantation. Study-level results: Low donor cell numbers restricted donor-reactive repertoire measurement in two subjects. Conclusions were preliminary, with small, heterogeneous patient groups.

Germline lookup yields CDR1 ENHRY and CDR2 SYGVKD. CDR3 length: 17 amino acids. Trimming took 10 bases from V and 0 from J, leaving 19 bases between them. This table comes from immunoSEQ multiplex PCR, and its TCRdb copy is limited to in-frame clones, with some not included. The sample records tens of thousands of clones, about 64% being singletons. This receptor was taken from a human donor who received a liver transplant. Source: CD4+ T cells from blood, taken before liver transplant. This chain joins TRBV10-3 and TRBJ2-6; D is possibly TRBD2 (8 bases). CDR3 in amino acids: CATGGRQGDSGANVLTF. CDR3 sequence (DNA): TGTGCCACGGGGGGGAGACAGGGAGACTCTGGGGCCAACGTCCTGACTTTC.